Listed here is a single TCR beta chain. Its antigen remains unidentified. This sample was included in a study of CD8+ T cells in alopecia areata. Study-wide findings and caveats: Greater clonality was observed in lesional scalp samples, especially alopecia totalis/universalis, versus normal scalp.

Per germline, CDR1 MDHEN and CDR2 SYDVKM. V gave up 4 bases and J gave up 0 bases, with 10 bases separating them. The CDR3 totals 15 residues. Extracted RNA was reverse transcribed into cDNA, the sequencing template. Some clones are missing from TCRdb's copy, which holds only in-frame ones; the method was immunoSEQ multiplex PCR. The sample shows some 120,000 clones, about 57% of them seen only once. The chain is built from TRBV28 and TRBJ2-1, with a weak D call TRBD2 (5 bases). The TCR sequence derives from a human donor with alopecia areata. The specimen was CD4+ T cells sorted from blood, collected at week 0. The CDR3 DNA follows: TGTGCCAGCAGTTCTCTGGCGGGCTCCTACAATGAGCAGTTCTTC. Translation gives CASSSLAGSYNEQFF.